These 16 T cell receptor beta chains were all obtained from the same sample, sequenced in a study of T-cell memory formation after mild COVID-19. One entry per CDR3 protein results from TCRdb running MiXCR on the 5' RACE reads. The sample has around 110,000 distinct CDR3 sequences; 15% to 20% are singletons. Sequencing was performed on PBMCs or a T cell subset sorted from them (not recorded which). The receptors originated from an adult woman who had mild COVID-19 (a few samples of this study predate the infection). Cell type and time point are not known.

The chain uses TRBV20-1 and TRBJ2-3; no clear D gene. Deletions cut 1 base from V and 5 bases from J, with 10 bases between. The germline V gene has CDR1 DFQATT and CDR2 SNEGSKA (reference sequence). The CDR3 spans 13 residues. The CDR3 sequence is CSARAEGQDTQYF. The DNA of the CDR3 is TGCAGTGCTAGAGCGGAAGGGCAAGATACGCAGTATTTT.

This clonotype was seen a handful of times. The V gene is TRBV5-1, the J gene TRBJ1-1, with D tentatively TRBD1 (5 bases). The V end was cut by 0 bases, the J end by 8 bases, with 11 bases between. CDR3 length: 13 residues. Germline CDR1 is SGHRS and CDR2 is YFSETQ. CDR3 sequence reads: CASSLAGSGEAFF. The DNA of the CDR3 is TGCGCCAGCAGCTTGGCTGGGTCAGGGGAAGCTTTCTTT.

This clonotype was detected a few times. The rearrangement joins TRBV4-1 to TRBJ1-5, with D possibly being TRBD1 (6 bases). The V end was cut by 0 bases, the J end by 4 bases, with 13 bases between. This CDR3 contains 16 residues. Looked up from germline, CDR1 is MGHRA and CDR2 is YSYEKL. The CDR3 region is CASSQDRGLSNQPQHF. In DNA form, the CDR3 reads TGCGCCAGCAGCCAAGACAGGGGCTTATCTAATCAGCCCCAGCATTTT.

This clonotype was seen a few times. The chain combines TRBV6-5 with TRBJ2-7, with 7 bases lining up with TRBD1. This CDR3 is built from 17 residues. J lost 3 bases, V lost 2 bases, and 13 bases had no gene match. The V gene's germline CDR1 is MNHEY and CDR2 SVGAGI. The CDR3 is CASSYHPDREGGYEQYF. CDR3 nucleotide sequence: TGTGCCAGCAGTTACCACCCCGACAGGGAAGGGGGCTACGAGCAGTACTTC.

This clonotype was seen a few times. The chain uses TRBV7-8 and TRBJ1-3; D not certain. Germline V gene sequence: CDR1 SGHVS, CDR2 FQNEAQ. V was trimmed by 4 bases and J by 0 bases, leaving 16 bases between them. The CDR3 runs to 17 residues. The CDR3 protein is CASSSRRDLHSGNTIYF. In DNA, the CDR3 is TGTGCCAGCAGCTCCCGCCGTGATCTCCACTCTGGAAACACCATATATTTT.

This clonotype was observed a handful of times. V is TRBV4-3 and J is TRBJ2-3; 11 positions match TRBD2. Germline values: CDR1 LGHNA, CDR2 YSLEER. The CDR3 has 15 residues. Trimming cost V 4 bases and J 2 bases; bases outside gene matches: 2. The CDR3 is CASSPGLADTDTQYF. The DNA of the CDR3 is TGCGCCAGCAGCCCGGGACTAGCGGACACAGATACGCAGTATTTT.

The rearrangement uses TRBV7-2 and TRBJ2-1; D call uncertain. V was shortened by 5 bases and J by 6 bases, with 11 bases between the two germline ends. CDR3 length: 13 amino acids. Per germline, CDR1 SGHTA and CDR2 FQGNSA. The CDR3 bases are TGTGCCAGCAGCCCCTACCGTATCAATGAGCAGTTCTTC. It yields the protein CASSPYRINEQFF.

The DNA of the CDR3 is TGTGCCACCTCTTCCGCGAACAATGAGCAGTTCTTC. Translation gives CATSSANNEQFF. The V gene is TRBV15, the J gene TRBJ2-1; D is ambiguous. The CDR3 runs to 12 residues. Germline CDR1 reads LNHNV; CDR2 reads YYDKDF (reference sequence). Trimming pared 8 bases from V and 5 bases from J, leaving 10 bases between.

This clonotype was detected a few times. The chain recombines TRBV29-1 with TRBJ1-1, with D possibly matching TRBD1 (6 bases). The germline V gene encodes CDR1 SQVTM and CDR2 ANQGSEA. The V and J ends lost 6 bases and 8 bases respectively, with 13 bases between them. There are 11 residues in the CDR3. The DNA for the CDR3 is TGCAGCGTGGGGGGCGGGAAAGAAGCTTTCTTT. Translating it yields CSVGGGKEAFF.

This rearrangement joins TRBV9 to TRBJ2-5; 7 bases fit TRBD2. Germline lookup yields CDR1 SGDLS and CDR2 YYNGEE. Trimming removed 3 bases from V and 2 bases from J; junction bases left unmatched: 7. This CDR3 has 15 residues. CDR3 loop: CASSEAAGQQETQYF. The CDR3 DNA follows: TGTGCCAGCAGCGAGGCAGCGGGGCAACAAGAGACCCAGTACTTC.

This clonotype occurred a few times. The CDR3 sequence: CATSRALGVGETQYF. The CDR3 bases are TGTGCCACCAGCAGAGCTCTGGGGGTCGGAGAGACCCAGTACTTC. The chain recombines TRBV15 with TRBJ2-5, with D possibly being TRBD1 or TRBD2 (5 bases each). Trimming took 1 base from V and 4 from J, leaving 13 bases between them. Per the germline V gene, CDR1 is LNHNV and CDR2 is YYDKDF (reference sequence). The CDR3 loop spans 15 amino acids.

This clonotype was counted only a few times. This chain connects TRBV2 to TRBJ2-1; maybe TRBD2 (6 bases). This CDR3 comprises 13 residues. The V end lost 4 bases, the J end lost 8 bases, and 12 bases lay between the germline ends. Per germline, CDR1 SNHLY and CDR2 FYNNEI. CDR3 in amino acids: CASSAGTPHEQFF. CDR3 nucleotides: TGTGCCAGCAGTGCCGGGACTCCCCATGAGCAGTTCTTC. Combining the CDR3 with reference TRBV2 and TRBJ2-1 gives the whole variable domain EPEVTQTPSHQVTQMGQEVILRCVPISNHLYFYWYRQILGQKVEFLVSFYNNEISEKSEIFDDQFSVERPDGSNFTLKIRSTKLEDSAMYFCASSAGTPHEQFFGPGTRLTVL.

This clonotype came up many times. The J gene is TRBJ1-1, the V gene TRBV9, with D possibly being TRBD1 (6 bases). Germline CDR1 reads SGDLS; CDR2 reads YYNGEE. Trimming stripped 7 bases from V and 4 bases from J, with 14 bases between. The CDR3 runs 13 residues. This chain's CDR3 is CASGKGVGTEAFF. The CDR3 DNA sequence: TGTGCCAGCGGCAAGGGGGTGGGCACTGAAGCTTTCTTT. Together with reference TRBV9 and TRBJ1-1, the CDR3 gives the full variable domain: DSGVTQTPKHLITATGQRVTLRCSPRSGDLSVYWYQQSLDQGLQFLIQYYNGEERAKGNILERFSAQQFPDLHSELNLSSLELGDSALYFCASGKGVGTEAFFGQGTRLTVV.

This clonotype was observed many times. This chain joins TRBV10-3 and TRBJ1-5; 7 bases line up with TRBD1. The CDR3 is 16 residues long. The germline V gene encodes CDR1 ENHRY and CDR2 SYGVKD. V lost 3 bases to trimming and J lost 1 base; unmatched junction nucleotides: 6. The CDR3 sequence is CAISDRQGGSNQPQHF. CDR3 bases: TGTGCCATCAGTGATAGACAGGGAGGGAGCAATCAGCCCCAGCATTTT.

This sequence joins TRBV2 and TRBJ1-2; 8 nucleotides line up with TRBD1. Germline lookup yields CDR1 SNHLY and CDR2 FYNNEI. Trimming removed 5 bases from V and 5 bases from J; junction bases left unmatched: 7. This CDR3 spans 14 amino acids. Here the CDR3 DNA reads TGTGCCAGCAGTAACGACAGGGGATATTATGGCTACACCTTC. Amino acids: CASSNDRGYYGYTF. Looking up the rest from reference TRBV2 and TRBJ1-2 gives the full variable domain: EPEVTQTPSHQVTQMGQEVILRCVPISNHLYFYWYRQILGQKVEFLVSFYNNEISEKSEIFDDQFSVERPDGSNFTLKIRSTKLEDSAMYFCASSNDRGYYGYTFGSGTRLTVV.

The rearrangement uses TRBV24-1 and TRBJ1-2; 8 bases agree with TRBD1. V gave up 4 bases and J gave up 1 base; unmatched junction bases: 10. Looked up from germline, CDR1 is KGHDR and CDR2 is SFDVKD. The CDR3 runs 17 residues. This chain's CDR3 is CATSESGTGEFNYGYTF. Here the CDR3 DNA reads TGTGCCACCAGTGAGTCCGGGACAGGAGAATTTAACTATGGCTACACCTTC.